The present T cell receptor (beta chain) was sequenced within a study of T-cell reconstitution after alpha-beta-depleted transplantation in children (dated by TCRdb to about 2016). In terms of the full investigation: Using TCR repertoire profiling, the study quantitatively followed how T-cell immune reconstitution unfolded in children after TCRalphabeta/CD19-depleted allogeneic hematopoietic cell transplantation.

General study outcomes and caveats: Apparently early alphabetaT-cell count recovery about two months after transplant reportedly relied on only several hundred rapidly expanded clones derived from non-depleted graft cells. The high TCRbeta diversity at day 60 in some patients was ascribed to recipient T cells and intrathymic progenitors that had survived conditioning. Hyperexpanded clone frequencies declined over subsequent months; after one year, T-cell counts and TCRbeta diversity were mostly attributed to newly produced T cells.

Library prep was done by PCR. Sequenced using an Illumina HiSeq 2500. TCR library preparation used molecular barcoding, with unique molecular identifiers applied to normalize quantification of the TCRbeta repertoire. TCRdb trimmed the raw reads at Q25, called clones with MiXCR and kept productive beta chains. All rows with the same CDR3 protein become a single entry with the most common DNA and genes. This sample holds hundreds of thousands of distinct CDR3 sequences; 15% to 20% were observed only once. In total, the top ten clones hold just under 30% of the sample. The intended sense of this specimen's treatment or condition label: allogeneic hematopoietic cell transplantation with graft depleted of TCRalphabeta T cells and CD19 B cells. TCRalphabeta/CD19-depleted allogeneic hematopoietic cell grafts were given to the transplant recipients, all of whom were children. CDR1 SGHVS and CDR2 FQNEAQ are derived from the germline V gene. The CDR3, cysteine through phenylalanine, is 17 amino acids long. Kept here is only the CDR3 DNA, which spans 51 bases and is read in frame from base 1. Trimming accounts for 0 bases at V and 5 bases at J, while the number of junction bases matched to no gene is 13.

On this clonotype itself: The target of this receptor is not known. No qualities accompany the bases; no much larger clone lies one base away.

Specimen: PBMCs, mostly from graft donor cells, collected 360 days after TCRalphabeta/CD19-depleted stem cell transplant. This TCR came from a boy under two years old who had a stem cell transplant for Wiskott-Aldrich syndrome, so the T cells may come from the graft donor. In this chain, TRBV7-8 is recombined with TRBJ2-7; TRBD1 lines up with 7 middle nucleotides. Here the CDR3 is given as CASSLASRDRRAHEQYF. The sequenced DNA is TGTGCCAGCAGCTTAGCCTCCCGGGACAGACGTGCCCACGAGCAGTACTTC. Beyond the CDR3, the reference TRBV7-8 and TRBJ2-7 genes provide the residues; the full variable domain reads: GAGVSQSPRYKVAKRGQDVALRCDPISGHVSLFWYQQALGQGPEFLTYFQNEAQLDKSGLPSDRFFAERPEGSVSTLKIQRTQQEDSAVYLCASSLASRDRRAHEQYFGPGTRLTVT.